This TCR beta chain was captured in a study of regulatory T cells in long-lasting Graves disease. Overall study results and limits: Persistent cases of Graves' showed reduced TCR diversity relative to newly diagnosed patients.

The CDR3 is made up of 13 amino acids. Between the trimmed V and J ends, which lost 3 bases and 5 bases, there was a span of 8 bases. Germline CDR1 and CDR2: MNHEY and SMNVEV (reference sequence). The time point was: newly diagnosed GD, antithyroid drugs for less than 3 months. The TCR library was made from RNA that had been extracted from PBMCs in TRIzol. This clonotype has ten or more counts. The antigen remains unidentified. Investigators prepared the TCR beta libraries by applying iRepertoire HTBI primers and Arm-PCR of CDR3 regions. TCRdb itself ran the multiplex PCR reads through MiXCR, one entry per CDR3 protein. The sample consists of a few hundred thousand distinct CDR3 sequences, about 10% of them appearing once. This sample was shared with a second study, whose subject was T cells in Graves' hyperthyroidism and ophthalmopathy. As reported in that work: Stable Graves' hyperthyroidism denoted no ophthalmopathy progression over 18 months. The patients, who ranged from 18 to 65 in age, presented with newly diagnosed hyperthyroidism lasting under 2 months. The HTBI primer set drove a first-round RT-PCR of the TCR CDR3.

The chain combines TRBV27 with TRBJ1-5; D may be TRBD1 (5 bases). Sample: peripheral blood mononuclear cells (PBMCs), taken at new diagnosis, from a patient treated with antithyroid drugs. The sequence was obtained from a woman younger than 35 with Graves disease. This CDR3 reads CASSFRGDQPQHF. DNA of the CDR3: TGTGCCAGCAGTTTTCGGGGGGATCAGCCCCAGCATTTT.